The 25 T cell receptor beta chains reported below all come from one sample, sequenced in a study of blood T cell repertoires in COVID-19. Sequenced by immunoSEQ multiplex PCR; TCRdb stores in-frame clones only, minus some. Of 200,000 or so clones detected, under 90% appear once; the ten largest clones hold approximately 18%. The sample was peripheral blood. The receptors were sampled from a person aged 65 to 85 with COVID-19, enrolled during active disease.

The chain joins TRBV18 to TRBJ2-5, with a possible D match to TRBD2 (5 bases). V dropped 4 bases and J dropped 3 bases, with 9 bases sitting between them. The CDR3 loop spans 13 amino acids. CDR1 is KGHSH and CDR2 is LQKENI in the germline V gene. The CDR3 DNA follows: TGTGCCAGCTCACTAACTAGTGAAGAGACCCAGTACTTC. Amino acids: CASSLTSEETQYF.

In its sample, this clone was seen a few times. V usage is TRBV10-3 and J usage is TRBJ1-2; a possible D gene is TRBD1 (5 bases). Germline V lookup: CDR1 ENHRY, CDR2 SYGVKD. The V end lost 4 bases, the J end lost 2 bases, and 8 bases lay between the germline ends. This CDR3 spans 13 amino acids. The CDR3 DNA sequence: TGTGCCATCAGTGTACAGGCAAACTATGGCTACACCTTC. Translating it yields CAISVQANYGYTF.

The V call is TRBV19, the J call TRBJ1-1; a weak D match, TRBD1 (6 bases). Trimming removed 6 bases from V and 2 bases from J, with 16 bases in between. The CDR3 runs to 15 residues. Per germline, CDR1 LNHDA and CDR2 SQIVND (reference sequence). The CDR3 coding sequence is TGTGCCAGTAGCCTTGCCGGGACACTAAACACTGAAGCTTTCTTT. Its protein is CASSLAGTLNTEAFF.

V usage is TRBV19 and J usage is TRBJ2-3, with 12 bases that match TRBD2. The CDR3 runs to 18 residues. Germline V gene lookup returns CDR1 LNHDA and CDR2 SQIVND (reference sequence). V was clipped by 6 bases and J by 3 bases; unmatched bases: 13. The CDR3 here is CASRSGSLGLAGTDTQYF. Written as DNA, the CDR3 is TGTGCCAGTAGATCGGGGTCCCTAGGACTAGCGGGAACAGATACGCAGTATTTT.

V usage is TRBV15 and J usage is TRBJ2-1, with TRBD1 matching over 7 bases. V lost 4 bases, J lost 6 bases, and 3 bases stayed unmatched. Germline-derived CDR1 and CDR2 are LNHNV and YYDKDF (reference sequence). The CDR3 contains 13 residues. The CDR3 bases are TGTGCCACCAGCATTAACAGGGGCAATGAGCAGTTCTTC. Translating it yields CATSINRGNEQFF.

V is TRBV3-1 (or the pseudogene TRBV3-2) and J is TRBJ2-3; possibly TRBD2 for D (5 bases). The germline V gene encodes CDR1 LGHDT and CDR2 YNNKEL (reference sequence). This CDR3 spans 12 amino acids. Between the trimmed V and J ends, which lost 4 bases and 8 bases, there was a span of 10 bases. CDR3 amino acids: CASSPGEATQYF. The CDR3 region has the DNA TGTGCCAGCAGCCCCGGGGAAGCTACGCAGTATTTT.

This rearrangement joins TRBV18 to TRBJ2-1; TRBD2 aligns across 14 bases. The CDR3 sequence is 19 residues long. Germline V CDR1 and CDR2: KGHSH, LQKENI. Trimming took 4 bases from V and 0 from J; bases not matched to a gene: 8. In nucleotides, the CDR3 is TGTGCCAGCTCACGGACTAGCGGGGGGTCCCCAATCTCCTACAATGAGCAGTTCTTC. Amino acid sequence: CASSRTSGGSPISYNEQFF.

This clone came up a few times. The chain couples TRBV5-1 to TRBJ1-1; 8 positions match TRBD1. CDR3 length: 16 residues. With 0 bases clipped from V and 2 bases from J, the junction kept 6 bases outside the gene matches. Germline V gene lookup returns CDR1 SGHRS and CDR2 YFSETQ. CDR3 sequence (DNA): TGCGCCAGCAGCTTGGCTACAGGGGGTCTAAACACTGAAGCTTTCTTT. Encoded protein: CASSLATGGLNTEAFF.

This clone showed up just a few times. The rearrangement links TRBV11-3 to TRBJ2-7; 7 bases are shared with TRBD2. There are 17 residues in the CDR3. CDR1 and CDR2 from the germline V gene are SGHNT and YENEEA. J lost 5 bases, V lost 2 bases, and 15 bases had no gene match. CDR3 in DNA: TGTGCCAGCAGCTTATCCGCCGGGAGGACTAGTTTCGACGAGCAGTACTTC. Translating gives CASSLSAGRTSFDEQYF.

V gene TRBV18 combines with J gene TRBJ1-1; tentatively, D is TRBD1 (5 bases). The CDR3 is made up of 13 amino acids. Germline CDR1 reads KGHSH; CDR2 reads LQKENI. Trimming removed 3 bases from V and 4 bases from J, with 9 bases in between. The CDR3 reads CASSPGGSTEAFF. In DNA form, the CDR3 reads TGTGCCAGCTCACCCGGGGGATCCACTGAAGCTTTCTTT.

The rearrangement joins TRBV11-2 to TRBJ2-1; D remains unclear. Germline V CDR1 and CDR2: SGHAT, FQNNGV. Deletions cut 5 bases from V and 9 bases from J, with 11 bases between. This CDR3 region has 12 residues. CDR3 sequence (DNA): TGTGCCAGCAGCGACCCGGGTAGTGAGCAGTTCTTC. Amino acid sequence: CASSDPGSEQFF.

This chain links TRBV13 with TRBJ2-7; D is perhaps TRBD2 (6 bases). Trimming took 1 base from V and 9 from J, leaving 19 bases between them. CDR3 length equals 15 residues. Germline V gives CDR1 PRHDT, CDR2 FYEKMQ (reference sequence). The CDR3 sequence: CASSLAGTGADGQYF. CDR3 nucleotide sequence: TGTGCCAGCAGCTTAGCCGGGACGGGAGCTGATGGGCAGTACTTC.

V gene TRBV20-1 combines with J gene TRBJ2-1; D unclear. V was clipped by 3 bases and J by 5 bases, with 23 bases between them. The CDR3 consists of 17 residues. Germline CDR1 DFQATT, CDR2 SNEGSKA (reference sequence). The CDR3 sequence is CSASPTTTFTRNNEQFF. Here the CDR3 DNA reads TGCAGTGCTAGTCCGACGACAACTTTCACTCGAAACAATGAGCAGTTCTTC.

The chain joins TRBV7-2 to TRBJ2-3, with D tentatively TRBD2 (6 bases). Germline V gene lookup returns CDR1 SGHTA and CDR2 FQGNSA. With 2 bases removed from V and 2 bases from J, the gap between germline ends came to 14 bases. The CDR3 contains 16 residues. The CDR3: CASSLQVGGPTDTQYF. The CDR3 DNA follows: TGTGCCAGCAGCTTACAGGTCGGGGGACCCACAGATACGCAGTATTTT.

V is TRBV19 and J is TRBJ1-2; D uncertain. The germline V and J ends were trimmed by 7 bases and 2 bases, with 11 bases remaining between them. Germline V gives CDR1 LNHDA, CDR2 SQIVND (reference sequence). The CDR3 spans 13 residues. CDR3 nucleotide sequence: TGTGCCAGTACCCCGACGACAAACTATGGCTACACCTTC. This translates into CASTPTTNYGYTF.

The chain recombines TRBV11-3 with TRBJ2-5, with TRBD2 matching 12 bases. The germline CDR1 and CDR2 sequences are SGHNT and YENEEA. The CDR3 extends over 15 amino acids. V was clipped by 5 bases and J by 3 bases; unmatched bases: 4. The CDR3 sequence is CASSDRTSGEETQYF. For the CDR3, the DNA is TGTGCCAGCAGCGATAGGACTAGCGGGGAAGAGACCCAGTACTTC.

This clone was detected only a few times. The CDR3 nucleotides read TGCGCCAGCAGCTTTGCGCCAGGGGCCATGAACACTGAAGCTTTCTTT. It yields the protein CASSFAPGAMNTEAFF. The chain has TRBV5-1 and TRBJ1-1, with D perhaps matching TRBD1 (6 bases). The CDR3 length is 16 residues. Germline V gene lookup returns CDR1 SGHRS and CDR2 YFSETQ. Trimming shortened V by 2 bases and J by 0 bases, and 14 bases separated the two germline ends.

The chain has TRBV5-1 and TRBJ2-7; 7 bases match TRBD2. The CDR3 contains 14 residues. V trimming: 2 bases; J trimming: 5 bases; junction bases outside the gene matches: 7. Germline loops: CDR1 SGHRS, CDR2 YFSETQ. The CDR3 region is CASSFPGGGNEQYF. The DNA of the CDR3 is TGCGCCAGCAGCTTCCCGGGGGGAGGAAACGAGCAGTACTTC.

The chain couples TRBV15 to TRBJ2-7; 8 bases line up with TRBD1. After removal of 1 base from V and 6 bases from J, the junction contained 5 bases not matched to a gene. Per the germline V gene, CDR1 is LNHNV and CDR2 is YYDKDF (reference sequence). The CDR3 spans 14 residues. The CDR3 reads CATSRVGTGSEQYF. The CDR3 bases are TGTGCCACCAGCAGAGTTGGGACAGGCTCCGAGCAGTACTTC.

The CDR3 region is CAGSDGRGADTQYF. The DNA of the CDR3 is TGTGCCGGGTCAGACGGGAGAGGCGCGGATACGCAGTATTTT. The gene calls are TRBV7-2 and TRBJ2-3; maybe TRBD2 (6 bases). Trimming took 11 bases from V and 6 from J, leaving 21 bases between them. This CDR3 is 14 amino acids long. CDR1 SGHTA and CDR2 FQGNSA come from the germline V gene.

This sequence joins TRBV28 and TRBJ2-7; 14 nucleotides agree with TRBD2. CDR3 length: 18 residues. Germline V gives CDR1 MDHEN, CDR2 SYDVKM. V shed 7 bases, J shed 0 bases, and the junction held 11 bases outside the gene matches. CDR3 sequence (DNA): TGTGCCAGCACCCCCTCGGGACTAGCGGGGGCCACCTCCTACGAGCAGTACTTC. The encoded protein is CASTPSGLAGATSYEQYF.

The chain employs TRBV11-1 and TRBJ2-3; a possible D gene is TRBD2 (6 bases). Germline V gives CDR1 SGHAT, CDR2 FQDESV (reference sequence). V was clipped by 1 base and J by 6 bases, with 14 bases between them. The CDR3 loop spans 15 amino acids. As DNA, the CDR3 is TGTGCCAGCAGCTTAGAGAAGGGACTGCGGGATACGCAGTATTTT. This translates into CASSLEKGLRDTQYF.

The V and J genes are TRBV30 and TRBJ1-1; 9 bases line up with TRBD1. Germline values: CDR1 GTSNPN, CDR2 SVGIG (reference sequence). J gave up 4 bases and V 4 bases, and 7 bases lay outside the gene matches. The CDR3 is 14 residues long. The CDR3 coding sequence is TGTGCCTGGACCCAACAGGGGGCGTCCACTGAAGCTTTCTTT. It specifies CAWTQQGASTEAFF.

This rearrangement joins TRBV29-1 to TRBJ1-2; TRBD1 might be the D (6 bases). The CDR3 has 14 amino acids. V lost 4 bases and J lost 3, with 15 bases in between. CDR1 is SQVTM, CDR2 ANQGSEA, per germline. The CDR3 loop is CSVVGGRSHYGYTF. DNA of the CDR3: TGCAGCGTTGTGGGGGGGCGTTCCCACTATGGCTACACCTTC.

CDR3 bases: TGTGCCAGCAGCCCAGCCGGGGGGGAGGGTATTGAAGCTTTCTTT. Residues: CASSPAGGEGIEAFF. This chain links TRBV9 with TRBJ1-1, with D possibly TRBD1 on 5 matching bases. V was cut by 4 bases and J by 7 bases, with 20 bases left in between. The CDR3 length is 15 residues. Germline V gene sequence: CDR1 SGDLS, CDR2 YYNGEE. Drawing the rest from reference TRBV9 and TRBJ1-1, the complete variable domain is DSGVTQTPKHLITATGQRVTLRCSPRSGDLSVYWYQQSLDQGLQFLIQYYNGEERAKGNILERFSAQQFPDLHSELNLSSLELGDSALYFCASSPAGGEGIEAFFGQGTRLTVV.